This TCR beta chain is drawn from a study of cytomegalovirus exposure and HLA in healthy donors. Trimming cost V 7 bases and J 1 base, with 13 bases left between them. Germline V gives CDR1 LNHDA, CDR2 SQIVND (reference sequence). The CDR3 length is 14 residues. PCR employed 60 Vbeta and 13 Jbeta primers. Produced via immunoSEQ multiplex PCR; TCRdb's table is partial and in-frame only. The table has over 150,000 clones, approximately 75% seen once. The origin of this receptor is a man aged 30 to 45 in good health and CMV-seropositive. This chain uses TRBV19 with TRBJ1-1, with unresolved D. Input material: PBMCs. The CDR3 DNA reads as TGTGCCAGTAACGACCGCGGGGAGAACACTGAAGCTTTCTTT. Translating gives CASNDRGENTEAFF.